This note documents a single TCR beta chain sequence. The antigen is undetermined. The CDR3 covers 13 residues. The V gene lost 6 bases and the J gene lost 5 bases, with 13 bases spanning the gap. Germline assignment: CDR1 WNHNN and CDR2 SYGVQD (reference sequence). The data were taken from a study of Ad26.COV2.S vaccination and SARS-CoV-2 variants. Overall study results and limits: Measurements of TCR breadth and depth may have given underestimates of the total T cell responses. Non-spike TCR breadth did not differ much between vaccine and placebo recipients.

The data were produced by immunoSEQ multiplex PCR, yet TCRdb's version contains in-frame clones alone and is incomplete. The sample carries around 170,000 clones, approximately 88% recorded once. The source was peripheral blood, collected after recovery from COVID-19. The sequence derives from a human donor who had recovered from COVID-19. This chain uses TRBV10-1 with TRBJ1-2; a possible D gene is TRBD1 (5 bases). CDR3 bases: TGCGCCAGCAGCCGAGGGGACGAGTATGGCTACACCTTC. Translating gives CASSRGDEYGYTF.